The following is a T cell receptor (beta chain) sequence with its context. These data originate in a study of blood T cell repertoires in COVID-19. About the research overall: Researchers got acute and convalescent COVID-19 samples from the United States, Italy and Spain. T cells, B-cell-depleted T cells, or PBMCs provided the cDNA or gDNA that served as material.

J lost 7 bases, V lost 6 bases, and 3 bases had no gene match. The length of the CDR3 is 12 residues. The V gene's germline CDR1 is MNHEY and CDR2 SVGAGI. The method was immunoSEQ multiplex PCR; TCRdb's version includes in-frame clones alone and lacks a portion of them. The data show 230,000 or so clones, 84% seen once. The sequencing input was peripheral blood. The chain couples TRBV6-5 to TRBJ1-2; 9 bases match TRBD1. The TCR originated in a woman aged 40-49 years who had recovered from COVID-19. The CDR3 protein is CASSRQGGGYTF. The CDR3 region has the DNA TGTGCCAGCAGCCGACAGGGGGGTGGCTACACCTTC.